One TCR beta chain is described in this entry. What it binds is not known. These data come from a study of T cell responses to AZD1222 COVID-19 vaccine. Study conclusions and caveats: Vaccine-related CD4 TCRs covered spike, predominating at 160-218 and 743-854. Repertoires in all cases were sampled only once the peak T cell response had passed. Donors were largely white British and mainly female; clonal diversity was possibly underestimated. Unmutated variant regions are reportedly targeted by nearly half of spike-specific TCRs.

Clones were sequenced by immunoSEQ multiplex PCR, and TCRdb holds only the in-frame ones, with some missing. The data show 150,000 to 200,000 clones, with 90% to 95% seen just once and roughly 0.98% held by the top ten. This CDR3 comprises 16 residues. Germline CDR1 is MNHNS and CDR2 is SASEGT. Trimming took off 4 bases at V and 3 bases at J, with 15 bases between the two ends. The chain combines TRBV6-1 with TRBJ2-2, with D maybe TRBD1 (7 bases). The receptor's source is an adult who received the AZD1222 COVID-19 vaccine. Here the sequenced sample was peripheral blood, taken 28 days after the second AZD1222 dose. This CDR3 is CASSGDREEDTGELFF. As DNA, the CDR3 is TGTGCCAGCAGTGGCGACAGGGAGGAAGACACCGGGGAGCTGTTTTTT.